This T cell receptor beta chain was found in a study of blood T cell repertoires in COVID-19. Across the study: Specimens from acute and convalescent COVID-19 originated in the United States, Italy and Spain.

The V end was cut by 8 bases, the J end by 0 bases, with 32 bases between. This CDR3 contains 21 residues. CDR1 is SNHLY, CDR2 FYNNEI, per germline. Libraries were prepared by immunoSEQ multiplex PCR; TCRdb keeps only in-frame clonotypes and omits some of them. The sample holds approximately 26,000 clones, roughly 87% seen once. Sequenced input: peripheral blood. The V gene is TRBV2, the J gene TRBJ2-1, with a weak D call TRBD1 (9 bases). The source is a human donor with acute or convalescent COVID-19. The donor label of this sample is uncertain. CDR3 sequence reads: CASGSSWDRATSGSSYNEQFF. The CDR3, as DNA: TGTGCCAGCGGAAGCTCCTGGGACAGGGCTACTAGCGGAAGCTCCTACAATGAGCAGTTCTTC.